This TCR beta chain was obtained from a study of T-cell reconstitution after alpha-beta-depleted transplantation in children. Construction of the TCRbeta library involved unique molecular identifiers. TCRdb called the PCR reads again in MiXCR, with one record for every CDR3 protein. The sample records 230,000 or so distinct CDR3 sequences, approximately 12% being singletons. The CDR3 runs to 14 residues. From germline, CDR1 is SGHRS and CDR2 YFSETQ. Trimming stripped 0 bases from V and 5 bases from J, with 11 bases between. The gene calls are TRBV5-1 and TRBJ1-2; D gene ambiguous. The sample in question was PBMCs from the stem cell graft donor, obtained from the stem cell graft. The origin of this receptor is a human donor who donated a stem cell graft to a child with acute lymphoblastic leukemia. CDR3 region: CASSLASRNYGYTF. The DNA of the CDR3 is TGCGCCAGCAGCTTGGCCTCACGGAATTATGGCTACACCTTC. The full variable domain, in which reference TRBV5-1 and TRBJ1-2 provide the parts outside the CDR3, is KAGVTQTPRYLIKTRGQQVTLSCSPISGHRSVSWYQQTPGQGLQFLFEYFSETQRNKGNFPGRFSGRQFSNSRSEMNVSTLELGDSALYLCASSLASRNYGYTFGSGTRLTVV.